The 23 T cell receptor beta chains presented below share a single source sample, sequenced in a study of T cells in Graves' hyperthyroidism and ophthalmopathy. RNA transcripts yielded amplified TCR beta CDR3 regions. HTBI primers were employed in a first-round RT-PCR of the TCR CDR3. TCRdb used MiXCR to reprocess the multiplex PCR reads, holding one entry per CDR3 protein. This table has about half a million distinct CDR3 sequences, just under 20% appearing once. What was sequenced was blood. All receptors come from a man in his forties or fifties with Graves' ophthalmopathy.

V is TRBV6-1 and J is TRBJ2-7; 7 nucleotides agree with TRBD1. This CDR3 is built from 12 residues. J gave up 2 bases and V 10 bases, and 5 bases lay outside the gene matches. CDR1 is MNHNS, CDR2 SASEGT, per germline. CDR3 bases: TGTGCCACCAAAGACAGGGCCTACGAGCAGTACTTC. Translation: CATKDRAYEQYF.

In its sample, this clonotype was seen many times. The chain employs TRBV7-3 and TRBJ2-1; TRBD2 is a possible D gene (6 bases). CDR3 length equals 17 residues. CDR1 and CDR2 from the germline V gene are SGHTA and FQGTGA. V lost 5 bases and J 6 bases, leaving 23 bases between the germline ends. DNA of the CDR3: TGTGCCAGCAGCGCCCAACCGGGACTCCGTCCCCCCAATGAGCAGTTCTTC. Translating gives CASSAQPGLRPPNEQFF.

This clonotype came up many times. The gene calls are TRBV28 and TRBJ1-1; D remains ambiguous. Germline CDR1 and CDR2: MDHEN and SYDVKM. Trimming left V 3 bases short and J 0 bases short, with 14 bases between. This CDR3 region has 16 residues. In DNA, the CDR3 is TGTGCCAGCAGTTTGGCCCCCGCCGTCCTGAACACTGAAGCTTTCTTT. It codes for CASSLAPAVLNTEAFF.

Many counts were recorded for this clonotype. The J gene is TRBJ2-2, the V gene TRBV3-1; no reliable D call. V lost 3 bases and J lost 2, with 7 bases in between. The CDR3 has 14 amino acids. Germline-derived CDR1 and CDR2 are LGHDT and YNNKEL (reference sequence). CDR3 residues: CASSQTSNTGELFF. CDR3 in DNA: TGTGCCAGCAGCCAGACCTCAAACACCGGGGAGCTGTTTTTT.

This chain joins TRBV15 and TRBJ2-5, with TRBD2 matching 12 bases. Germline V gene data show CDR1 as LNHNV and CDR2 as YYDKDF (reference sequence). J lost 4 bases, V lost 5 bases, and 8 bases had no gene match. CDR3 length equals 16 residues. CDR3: CATSRLLAGGPETQYF. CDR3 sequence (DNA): TGTGCCACCAGCCGTTTACTAGCGGGAGGCCCAGAGACCCAGTACTTC.

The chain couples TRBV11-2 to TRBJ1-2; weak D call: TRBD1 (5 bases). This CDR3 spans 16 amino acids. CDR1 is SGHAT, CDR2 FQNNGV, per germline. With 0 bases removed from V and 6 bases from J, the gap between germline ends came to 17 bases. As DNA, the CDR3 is TGTGCCAGCAGCTTAGAACCAGGGTCCCTATTGGATGGCTACACCTTC. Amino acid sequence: CASSLEPGSLLDGYTF.

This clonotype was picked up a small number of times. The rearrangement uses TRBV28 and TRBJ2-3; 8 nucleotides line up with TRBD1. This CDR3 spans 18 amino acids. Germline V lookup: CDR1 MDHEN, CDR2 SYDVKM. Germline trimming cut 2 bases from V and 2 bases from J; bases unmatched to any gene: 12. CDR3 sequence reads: CASSLKAVDRVLTDTQYF. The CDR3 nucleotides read TGTGCCAGCAGTTTAAAGGCCGTGGACAGGGTACTCACAGATACGCAGTATTTT.

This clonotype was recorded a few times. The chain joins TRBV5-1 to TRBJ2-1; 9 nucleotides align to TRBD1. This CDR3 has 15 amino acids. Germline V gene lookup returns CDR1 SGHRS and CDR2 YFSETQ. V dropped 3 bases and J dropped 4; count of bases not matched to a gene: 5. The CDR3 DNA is TGCGCCAGCAGCTCGGAAGGACAGGGGTACAATGAGCAGTTCTTC. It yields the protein CASSSEGQGYNEQFF.

The CDR3: CASSFDSTNTIYF. The CDR3 DNA follows: TGTGCCAGCAGCTTCGACAGTACAAACACCATATATTTT. The V and J genes are TRBV11-2 and TRBJ1-3; a weak D match, TRBD1 (5 bases). V gave up 3 bases and J gave up 6 bases, with 9 bases separating them. CDR3 length equals 13 residues. Germline V lookup: CDR1 SGHAT, CDR2 FQNNGV. Full variable domain (rest looked up from reference TRBV11-2 and TRBJ1-3): EAGVAQSPRYKIIEKRQSVAFWCNPISGHATLYWYQQILGQGPKLLIQFQNNGVVDDSQLPKDRFSAERLKGVDSTLKIQPAKLEDSAVYLCASSFDSTNTIYFGEGSWLTVV.

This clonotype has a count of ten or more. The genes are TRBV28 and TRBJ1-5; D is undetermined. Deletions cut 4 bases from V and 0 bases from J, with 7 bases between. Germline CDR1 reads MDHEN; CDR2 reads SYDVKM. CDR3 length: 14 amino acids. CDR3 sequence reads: CASSSGNSNQPQHF. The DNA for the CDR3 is TGTGCCAGCAGTTCGGGGAATAGCAATCAGCCCCAGCATTTT.

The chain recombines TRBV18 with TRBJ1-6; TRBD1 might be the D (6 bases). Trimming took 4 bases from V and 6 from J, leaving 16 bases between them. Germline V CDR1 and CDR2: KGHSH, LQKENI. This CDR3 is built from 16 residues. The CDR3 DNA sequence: TGTGCCAGCTCACGCACGGACAGCAAAGTTAATTCACCCCTCCACTTT. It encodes CASSRTDSKVNSPLHF. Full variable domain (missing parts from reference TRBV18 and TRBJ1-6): NAGVMQNPRHLVRRRGQEARLRCSPMKGHSHVYWYRQLPEEGLKFMVYLQKENIIDESGMPKERFSAEFPKEGPSILRIQQVVRGDSAAYFCASSRTDSKVNSPLHFGNGTRLTVT.

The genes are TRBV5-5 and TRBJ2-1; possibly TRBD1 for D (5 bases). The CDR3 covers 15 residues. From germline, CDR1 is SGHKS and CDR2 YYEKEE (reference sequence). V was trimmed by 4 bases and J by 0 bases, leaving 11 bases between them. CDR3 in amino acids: CASSPRDLSYNEQFF. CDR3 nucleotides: TGTGCCAGCAGCCCCAGGGATCTCTCCTACAATGAGCAGTTCTTC.

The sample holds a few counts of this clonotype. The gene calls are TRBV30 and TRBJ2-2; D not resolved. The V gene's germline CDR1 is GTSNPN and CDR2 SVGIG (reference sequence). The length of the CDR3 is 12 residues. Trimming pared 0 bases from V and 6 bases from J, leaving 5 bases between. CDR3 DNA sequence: TGTGCCTGGAGTGTTTTTGCCGGGGAGCTGTTTTTT. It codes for CAWSVFAGELFF.

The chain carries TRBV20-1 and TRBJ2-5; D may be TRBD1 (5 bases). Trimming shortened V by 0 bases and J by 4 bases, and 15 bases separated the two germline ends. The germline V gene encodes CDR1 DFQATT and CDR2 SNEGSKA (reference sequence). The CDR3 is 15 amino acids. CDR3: CSARDLRGNGETQYF. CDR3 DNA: TGCAGTGCTAGAGATCTAAGGGGTAACGGAGAGACCCAGTACTTC.

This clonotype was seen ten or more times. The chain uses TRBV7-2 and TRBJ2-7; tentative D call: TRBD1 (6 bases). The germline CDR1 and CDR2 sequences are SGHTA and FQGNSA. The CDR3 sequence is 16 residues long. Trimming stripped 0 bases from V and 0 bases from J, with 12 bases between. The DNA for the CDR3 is TGTGCCAGCAGCTTAGCGTCGACAGGCCTCTCCTACGAGCAGTACTTC. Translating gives CASSLASTGLSYEQYF.

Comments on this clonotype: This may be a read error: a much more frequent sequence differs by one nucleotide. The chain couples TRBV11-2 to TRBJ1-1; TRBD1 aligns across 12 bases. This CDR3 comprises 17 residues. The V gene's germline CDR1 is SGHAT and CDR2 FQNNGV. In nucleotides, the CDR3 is TGTGCCAGCAACTTAGTGGGACAGGGGGCGATGAACACTGAAGCTTTCTTT. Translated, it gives CASNLVGQGAMNTEAFF.

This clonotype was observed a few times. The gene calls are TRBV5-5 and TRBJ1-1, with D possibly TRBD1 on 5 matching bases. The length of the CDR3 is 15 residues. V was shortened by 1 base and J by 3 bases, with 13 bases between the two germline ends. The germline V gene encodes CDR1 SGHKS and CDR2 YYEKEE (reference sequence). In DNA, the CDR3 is TGTGCCAGCAGCTTGTTTGGGGGTTCGGACACTGAAGCTTTCTTT. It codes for CASSLFGGSDTEAFF.

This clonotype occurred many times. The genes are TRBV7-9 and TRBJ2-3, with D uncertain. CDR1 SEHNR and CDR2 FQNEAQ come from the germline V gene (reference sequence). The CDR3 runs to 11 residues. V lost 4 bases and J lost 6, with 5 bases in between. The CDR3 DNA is TGTGCCAGCAGCTCCAAGGATACGCAGTATTTT. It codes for CASSSKDTQYF.

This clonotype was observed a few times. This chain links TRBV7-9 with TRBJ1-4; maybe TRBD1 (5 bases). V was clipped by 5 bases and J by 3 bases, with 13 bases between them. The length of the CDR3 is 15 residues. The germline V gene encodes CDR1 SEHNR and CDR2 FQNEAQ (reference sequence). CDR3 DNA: TGTGCCAGCAGCCCTCGGGACGGGCCTAATGAAAAACTGTTTTTT. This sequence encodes CASSPRDGPNEKLFF.

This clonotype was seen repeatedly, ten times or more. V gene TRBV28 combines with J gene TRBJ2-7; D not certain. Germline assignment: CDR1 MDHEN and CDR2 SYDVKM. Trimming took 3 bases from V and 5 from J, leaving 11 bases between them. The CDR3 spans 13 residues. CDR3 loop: CASSFPQVHEQYF. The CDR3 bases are TGTGCCAGCAGTTTTCCCCAGGTCCACGAGCAGTACTTC.

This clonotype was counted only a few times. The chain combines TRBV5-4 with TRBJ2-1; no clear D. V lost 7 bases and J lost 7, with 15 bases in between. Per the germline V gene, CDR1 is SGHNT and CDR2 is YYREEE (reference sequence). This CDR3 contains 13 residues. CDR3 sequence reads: CASGQPVGNEQFF. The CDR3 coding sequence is TGTGCCAGCGGCCAGCCGGTCGGGAATGAGCAGTTCTTC.

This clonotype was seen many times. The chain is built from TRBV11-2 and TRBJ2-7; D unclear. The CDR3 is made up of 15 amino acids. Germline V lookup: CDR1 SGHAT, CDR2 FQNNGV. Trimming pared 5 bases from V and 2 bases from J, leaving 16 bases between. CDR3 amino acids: CASSRNADGTYEQYF. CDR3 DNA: TGTGCCAGCAGCCGCAATGCGGACGGAACCTACGAGCAGTACTTC.

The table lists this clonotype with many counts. CDR3 sequence: CASSFPGVTEQFF. CDR3 in DNA: TGTGCCAGCAGTTTCCCCGGTGTGACTGAGCAGTTCTTC. The chain carries TRBV12-3 or TRBV12-4 and TRBJ2-1; D gene unclear. The CDR3 totals 13 residues. Trimming took off 3 bases at V and 9 bases at J, with 12 bases between the two ends.